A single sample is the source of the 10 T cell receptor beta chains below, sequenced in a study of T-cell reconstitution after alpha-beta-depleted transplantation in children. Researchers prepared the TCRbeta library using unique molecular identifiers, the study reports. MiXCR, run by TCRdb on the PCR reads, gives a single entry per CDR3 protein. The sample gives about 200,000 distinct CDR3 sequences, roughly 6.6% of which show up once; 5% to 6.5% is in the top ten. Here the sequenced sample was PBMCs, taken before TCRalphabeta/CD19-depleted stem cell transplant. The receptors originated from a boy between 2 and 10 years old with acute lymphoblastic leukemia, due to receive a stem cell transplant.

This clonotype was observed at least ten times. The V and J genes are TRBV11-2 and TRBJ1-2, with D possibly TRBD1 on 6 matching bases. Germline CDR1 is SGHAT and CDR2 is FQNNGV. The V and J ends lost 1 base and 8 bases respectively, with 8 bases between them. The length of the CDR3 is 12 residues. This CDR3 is CASSLGGGGYTF. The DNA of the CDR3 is TGTGCCAGCAGCTTAGGTGGGGGCGGCTACACCTTC. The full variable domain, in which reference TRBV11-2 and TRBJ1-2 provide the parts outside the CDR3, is EAGVAQSPRYKIIEKRQSVAFWCNPISGHATLYWYQQILGQGPKLLIQFQNNGVVDDSQLPKDRFSAERLKGVDSTLKIQPAKLEDSAVYLCASSLGGGGYTFGSGTRLTVV.

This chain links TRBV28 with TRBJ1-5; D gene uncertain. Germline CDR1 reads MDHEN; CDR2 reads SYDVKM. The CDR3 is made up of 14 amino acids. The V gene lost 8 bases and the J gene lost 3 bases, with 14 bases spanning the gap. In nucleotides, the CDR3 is TGTGCCAGCGAATCGCCAGGCCACAATCAGCCCCAGCATTTT. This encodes CASESPGHNQPQHF.

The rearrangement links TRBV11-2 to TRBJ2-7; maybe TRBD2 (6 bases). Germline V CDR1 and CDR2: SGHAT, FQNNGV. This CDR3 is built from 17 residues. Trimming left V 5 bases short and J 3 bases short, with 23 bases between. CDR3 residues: CASSPPPGRHGSYEQYF. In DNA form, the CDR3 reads TGTGCCAGCAGCCCCCCCCCGGGCAGGCACGGGAGCTACGAGCAGTACTTC.

DNA of the CDR3: TGTGCCAGCAGGCAACACACACTAGCACCGAGGGGCGGTGAGCAGTTCTTC. Its protein is CASRQHTLAPRGGEQFF. The rearrangement joins TRBV28 to TRBJ2-1, with D possibly matching TRBD2 (6 bases). Germline loops: CDR1 MDHEN, CDR2 SYDVKM. V lost 6 bases and J 9 bases, leaving 27 bases between the germline ends. This CDR3 spans 17 amino acids.

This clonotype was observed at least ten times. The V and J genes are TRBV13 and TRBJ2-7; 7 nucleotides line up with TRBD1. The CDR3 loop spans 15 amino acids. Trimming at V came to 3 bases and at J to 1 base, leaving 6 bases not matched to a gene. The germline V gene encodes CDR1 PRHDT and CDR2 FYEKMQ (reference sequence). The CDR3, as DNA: TGTGCCAGCAGCTTGGGGACGGGACAGTCCTACGAGCAGTACTTC. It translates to CASSLGTGQSYEQYF.

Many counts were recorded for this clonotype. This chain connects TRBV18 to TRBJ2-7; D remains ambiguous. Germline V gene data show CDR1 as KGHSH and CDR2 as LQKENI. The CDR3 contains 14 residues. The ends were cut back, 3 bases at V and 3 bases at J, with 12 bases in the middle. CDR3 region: CASSPGREVYEQYF. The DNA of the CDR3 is TGTGCCAGCTCACCTGGCCGAGAGGTCTACGAGCAGTACTTC.

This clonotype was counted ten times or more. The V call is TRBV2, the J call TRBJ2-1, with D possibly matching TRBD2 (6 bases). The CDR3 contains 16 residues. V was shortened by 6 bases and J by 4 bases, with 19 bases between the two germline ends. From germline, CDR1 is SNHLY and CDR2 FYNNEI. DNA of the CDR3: TGTGCCAGCAGCGTCCCCAAACGGAGGGTGTACAATGAGCAGTTCTTC. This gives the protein CASSVPKRRVYNEQFF. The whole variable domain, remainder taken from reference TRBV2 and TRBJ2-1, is EPEVTQTPSHQVTQMGQEVILRCVPISNHLYFYWYRQILGQKVEFLVSFYNNEISEKSEIFDDQFSVERPDGSNFTLKIRSTKLEDSAMYFCASSVPKRRVYNEQFFGPGTRLTVL.

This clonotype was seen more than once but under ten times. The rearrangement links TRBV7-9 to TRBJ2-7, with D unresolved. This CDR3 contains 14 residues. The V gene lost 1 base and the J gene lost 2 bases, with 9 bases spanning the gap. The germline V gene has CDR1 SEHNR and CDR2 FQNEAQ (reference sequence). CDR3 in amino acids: CASSLVQRPYEQYF. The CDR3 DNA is TGTGCCAGCAGCTTAGTTCAGCGCCCCTACGAGCAGTACTTC.

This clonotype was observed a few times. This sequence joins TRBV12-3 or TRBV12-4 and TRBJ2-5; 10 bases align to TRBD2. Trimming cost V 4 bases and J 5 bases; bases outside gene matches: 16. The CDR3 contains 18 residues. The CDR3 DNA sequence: TGTGCCAGCAGTTCCGGGACGGAAATAAGCGGGGGGGGCGAGACCCAGTACTTC. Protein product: CASSSGTEISGGGETQYF.

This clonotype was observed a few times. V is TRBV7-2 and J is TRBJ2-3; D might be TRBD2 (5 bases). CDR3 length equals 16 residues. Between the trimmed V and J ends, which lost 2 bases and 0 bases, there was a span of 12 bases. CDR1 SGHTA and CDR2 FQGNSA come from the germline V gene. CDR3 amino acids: CASSLKAVPSTDTQYF. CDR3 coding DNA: TGTGCCAGCAGCTTAAAAGCGGTGCCCAGCACAGATACGCAGTATTTT.